This is a list of T cell receptor beta chains from one sample in a study of cytomegalovirus exposure and HLA in healthy donors. Produced via immunoSEQ multiplex PCR; TCRdb's table is partial and in-frame only. Of some 150,000 clones listed, approximately 81% are singletons. Sequences were obtained from PBMCs. Receptors were obtained from a woman aged 45-59 years in good health and CMV-seronegative. The CDR3 runs from the conserved cysteine through the conserved F or W. Fields, in order: D gene, clone size, J gene, V gene, CDR3 DNA, CDR3 protein. A D gene is named only where the DNA matches it firmly. Some rows mark clone size as missing; the rest say once, few, many or name a class of expanded clone.

TRBD2	.	TRBJ2-2	TRBV9	TGTGCCAGCAGCCAAGGGGCGGGACTAGCCTCAAACACCGGGGAGCTGTTTTTT	CASSQGAGLASNTGELFF
.	once	TRBJ1-4	TRBV29-1	TGCAGCGTTGTGGGGGCAGGGAATGAAAAACTGTTTTTT	CSVVGAGNEKLFF
TRBD1	few	TRBJ2-7	TRBV6-5	TGTGCCAGCAGTTACAGGGGGCACGACGAGCAGTACTTC	CASSYRGHDEQYF
TRBD2	once	TRBJ2-1	TRBV4-3	TGCGCCAGCAGCCAAGATACTAGCGGGAGTTACAATGAGCAGTTCTTC	CASSQDTSGSYNEQFF
.	.	TRBJ2-3	TRBV9	TGTGCCAGCAGCGTAGAAAACGGTCCCTGGGATACGCAGTATTTT	CASSVENGPWDTQYF
.	.	TRBJ1-1	TRBV4-3	TGCGCCAGCAGCCAAGTACAGGGCAAGTCTGAAGCTTTCTTT	CASSQVQGKSEAFF
TRBD1	.	TRBJ2-7	TRBV19	TGTGCCAGTAGTATAACAGGGGCTGGCGAGCAGTACTTC	CASSITGAGEQYF
TRBD2	.	TRBJ2-2	TRBV19	TGTGCCAGTAGTATATCGGGGAGGGCGCCGGGCACCGGGGAGCTGTTTTTT	CASSISGRAPGTGELFF
TRBD2	.	TRBJ2-1	TRBV7-9	TGTTCCAGCAGCCGAAACCCACTAGCGGCCTACAATGAGCAGTTCTTC	CSSSRNPLAAYNEQFF
.	.	TRBJ1-5	TRBV10-2	TGCGCCAGCCGAGAGGTCAATCAGCCCCAGCATTTT	CASREVNQPQHF
.	.	TRBJ2-1	TRBV10-1	TGCGCCAGCAGTGAAGGCTACAGCTCCTACAATGAGCAGTTCTTC	CASSEGYSSYNEQFF
.	.	TRBJ2-6	TRBV5-1	TGCGCCAGCAGCCCCCCGACGGGGGCTGGGGCCAACGTCCTGACTTTC	CASSPPTGAGANVLTF
TRBD2	.	TRBJ2-3	TRBV7-6	TGTGCCAGCAGCTTAGGGCGGGGCGGGGGGATCACAGATACGCAGTATTTT	CASSLGRGGGITDTQYF